The TCR beta chain described here comes from a study of T cell repertoires in cytomegalovirus infection. Whole-study context: CMV infection and matching HLA type were both indicated by public TCR beta signatures.

Germline V gene lookup returns CDR1 LNHDA and CDR2 SQIVND (reference sequence). Trimming cost V 6 bases and J 0 bases, with 21 bases left between them. This CDR3 has 18 residues. TCRdb reprocessed the reads via MiXCR and lists one record per CDR3 protein. The sample lists approximately 990,000 distinct CDR3 sequences; approximately 31% were seen once. Overall study results and limits: Accumulated public TCR beta family frequency recognized individuals carrying CMV together with the relevant HLA.

This clonotype was counted between two and nine times. The target antigen is unknown. The material was cultured CD8+ T cells from PBMCs, obtained from culture after CMV antigen stimulation. The origin of this receptor is a human donor in good health (CMV status not recorded). Some clones in this sample may be carry-over from other donors' samples. J is TRBJ1-3 and V is TRBV19; D ambiguous. CDR3 amino acids: CASSPRQVVPSSGNTIYF. The CDR3 DNA follows: TGTGCCAGTAGCCCTCGCCAGGTCGTTCCTTCCTCTGGAAACACCATATATTTT.